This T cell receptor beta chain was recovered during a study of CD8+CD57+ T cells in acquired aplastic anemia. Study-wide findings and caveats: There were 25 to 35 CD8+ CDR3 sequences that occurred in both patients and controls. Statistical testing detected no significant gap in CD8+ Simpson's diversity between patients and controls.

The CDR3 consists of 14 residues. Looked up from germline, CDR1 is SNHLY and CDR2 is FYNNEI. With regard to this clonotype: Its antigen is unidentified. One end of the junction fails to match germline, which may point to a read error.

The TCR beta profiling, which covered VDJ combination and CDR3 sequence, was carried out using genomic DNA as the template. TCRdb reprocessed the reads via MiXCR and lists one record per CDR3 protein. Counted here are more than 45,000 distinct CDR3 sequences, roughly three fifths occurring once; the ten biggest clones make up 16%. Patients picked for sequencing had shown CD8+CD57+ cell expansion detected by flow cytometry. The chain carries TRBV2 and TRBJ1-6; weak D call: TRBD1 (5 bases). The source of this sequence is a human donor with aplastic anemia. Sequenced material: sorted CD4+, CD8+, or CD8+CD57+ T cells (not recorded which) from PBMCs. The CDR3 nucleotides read TGTGCCGGCATGCCCGGGACCTACAATTCACCCCTCCACTTT. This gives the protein CAGMPGTYNSPLHF.